The T cell receptor beta chain under discussion was sequenced for a study of response to subunit inactivated influenza vaccine. TCRdb recomputed calls from the RT-PCR reads with MiXCR, one row per CDR3 protein. The table lists roughly 540,000 distinct CDR3 sequences, around 21% of them singletons. The J segment lost 1 base and the V segment lost 3 bases, leaving 3 bases of the junction unmatched. Germline CDR1 MNHEY, CDR2 SVGAGI. The CDR3 runs 15 residues. This clonotype occurred a few times. These sequences were also reported in another study, on T cells expressing NK-cell markers. That report notes: The authors made TCR beta cDNA libraries by 5'RACE template switching. This switching added a universal primer site and UMIs. Of eight sequenced donors, seven were HCMV-seropositive and one HCMV-seronegative. Alpha-beta TCR T cells were the sole sorting target in several experiments, owing to an anti-gamma-delta TCR antibody. There were a handful of donors in whom these clonotypes also led the CD3+CD56-NKG2C+ fraction.

The V gene is TRBV6-5, the J gene TRBJ1-1; 9 bases map to TRBD1. This TCR was sampled from a man over 45 who received an inactivated influenza vaccine. The sample was CD4+ T cells sorted from PBMCs, taken less than 13 days after vaccination. CDR3 bases: TGTGCCAGCAGTTATGGGACAGGGTGGAACACTGAAGCTTTCTTT. It specifies CASSYGTGWNTEAFF.